The 25 T cell receptor beta chains below all came from one sample that was sequenced in a study of T-cell memory formation after mild COVID-19. TCRdb re-called the 5' RACE reads through MiXCR, storing one row per CDR3 protein. The top ten hold around 23% of the sample, which has 250,000 to 350,000 distinct CDR3 sequences, 13% to 15% seen once. The material sequenced was PBMCs or a T cell subset sorted from them (not recorded which). The receptor source for this set is a young man who had mild COVID-19 (a few samples of this study predate the infection). Cell type and time point are not known.

This rearrangement joins TRBV4-3 to TRBJ2-3; no clear D gene. The CDR3 loop spans 14 amino acids. The germline CDR1 and CDR2 sequences are LGHNA and YSLEER. V was shortened by 3 bases and J by 5 bases, with 12 bases between the two germline ends. As DNA, the CDR3 is TGCGCCAGCAGCCAGAACCGGCTGGAAGATACGCAGTATTTT. This encodes CASSQNRLEDTQYF.

The table lists this clonotype with a few counts. V usage is TRBV7-9 and J usage is TRBJ1-2; D may be TRBD1 (6 bases). Per the germline V gene, CDR1 is SEHNR and CDR2 is FQNEAQ (reference sequence). Trimming stripped 5 bases from V and 4 bases from J, with 17 bases between. The CDR3 has 15 residues. The DNA of the CDR3 is TGTGCCAGCAGCCCACCGATAGGGGGGGGCTATGGCTACACCTTC. Its translation is CASSPPIGGGYGYTF. The full variable domain, rest sourced from reference TRBV7-9 and TRBJ1-2, is DTGVSQNPRHKITKRGQNVTFRCDPISEHNRLYWYRQTLGQGPEFLTYFQNEAQLEKSRLLSDRFSAERPKGSFSTLEIQRTEQGDSAMYLCASSPPIGGGYGYTFGSGTRLTVV.

The rearrangement uses TRBV4-1 and TRBJ2-7, with D possibly TRBD2 on 6 matching bases. The ends were cut back, 4 bases at V and 1 base at J, with 14 bases in the middle. The CDR3 has 15 residues. Germline values: CDR1 MGHRA, CDR2 YSYEKL. The CDR3 sequence is CASSPAGRRSYEQYF. The CDR3 nucleotides are TGCGCCAGCAGCCCAGCCGGGAGACGGTCCTACGAGCAGTACTTC.

The V and J genes are TRBV5-1 and TRBJ2-2; TRBD2 agrees at 16 bases. Germline lookup yields CDR1 SGHRS and CDR2 YFSETQ. The CDR3 contains 18 residues. Trimming at V came to 4 bases and at J to 7 bases, leaving 10 bases not matched to a gene. The CDR3 loop reads CASSPGTSGGAGGGELFF. As DNA, the CDR3 is TGCGCCAGCAGCCCTGGGACTAGCGGGGGGGCCGGCGGCGGGGAGCTGTTTTTT.

This clonotype was detected only a few times. The rearrangement uses TRBV7-8 and TRBJ1-2; no definite D call. This CDR3 contains 12 residues. CDR1 is SGHVS and CDR2 is FQNEAQ in the germline V gene. V lost 1 base, J lost 4 bases, and 4 bases lay in between. The CDR3 loop is CASSLDFYGYTF. The DNA for the CDR3 is TGTGCCAGCAGCTTAGACTTCTATGGCTACACCTTC.

This rearrangement joins TRBV7-7 to TRBJ2-5, with D perhaps assigned TRBD1 or TRBD2 (6 bases each). Trimming took off 1 base at V and 5 bases at J, with 14 bases between the two ends. The CDR3 loop spans 15 amino acids. The V gene's germline CDR1 is SSHAT and CDR2 FNYEAQ (reference sequence). The CDR3 loop is CASSLGPRGGETQYF. The CDR3, as DNA: TGTGCCAGCAGCTTAGGACCCCGAGGGGGGGAGACCCAGTACTTC.

The chain combines TRBV5-1 with TRBJ2-3; TRBD1 matches 7 bases. CDR1 and CDR2 from the germline V gene are SGHRS and YFSETQ. CDR3 size: 14 residues. V lost 4 bases to trimming and J lost 6 bases; unmatched junction nucleotides: 8. CDR3 loop: CASSLGQGEDTQYF. DNA for the CDR3: TGCGCCAGCAGCCTGGGGCAGGGGGAGGATACGCAGTATTTT.

This clonotype has only a few counts. The chain has TRBV5-1 and TRBJ1-3, with 9 bases aligning to TRBD1. Germline V gene lookup returns CDR1 SGHRS and CDR2 YFSETQ. This CDR3 comprises 17 residues. V lost 0 bases to trimming and J lost 0 bases; unmatched junction nucleotides: 4. The CDR3 sequence: CASSLVGTGSSGNTIYF. CDR3 DNA sequence: TGCGCCAGCAGCTTGGTCGGGACAGGGAGCTCTGGAAACACCATATATTTT.

This clonotype was counted ten times or more. The chain joins TRBV6-2 or TRBV6-3 to TRBJ2-1; no reliable D call. V lost 6 bases and J lost 5, with 5 bases in between. The CDR3 extends over 11 amino acids. Germline V CDR1 and CDR2: MNHEY, SVGEGT. This CDR3 is CASSENNEQFF. Here the CDR3 DNA reads TGTGCCAGCAGCGAGAACAATGAGCAGTTCTTC.

This clonotype was detected a few times. V and J are TRBV11-2 and TRBJ2-1, with TRBD2 matching over 8 bases. V was pared by 5 bases and J by 10 bases, with 10 bases of the junction left unmatched. The CDR3 runs to 14 residues. Per the germline V gene, CDR1 is SGHAT and CDR2 is FQNNGV. CDR3 nucleotide sequence: TGTGCCAGCAGCCCCCCTGGCGGGGGGCGAGAGCAGTTCTTC. This encodes CASSPPGGGREQFF.

To note about this clonotype: At one of its ends the junction is not consistent with the germline gene, which may arise from a read error. The J gene is TRBJ2-3, the V gene TRBV11-2; maybe TRBD1 (5 bases). The germline V gene has CDR1 SGHAT and CDR2 FQNNGV. The CDR3 length is 14 residues. In DNA, the CDR3 is TGTGCCAGCAGCTTTCAGGGTAACGGAGATACGCAGTGTTTT. The encoded protein is CASSFQGNGDTQCF.

The chain combines TRBV12-3 or TRBV12-4 with TRBJ1-1, with D possibly matching TRBD1 (6 bases). This CDR3 has 18 residues. Trimming shortened V by 4 bases and J by 4 bases, and 25 bases separated the two germline ends. The chain's CDR3 is CASSYPGGGRGICTEAFF. The CDR3 region has the DNA TGTGCCAGCAGTTACCCCGGGGGAGGGAGGGGGATATGCACTGAAGCTTTCTTT.

This clonotype was counted at least ten times. The chain is built from TRBV5-1 and TRBJ2-2, with D perhaps matching TRBD1 or TRBD2 (5 bases each). Looked up from germline, CDR1 is SGHRS and CDR2 is YFSETQ. The CDR3 length is 16 residues. V lost 5 bases and J 6 bases, leaving 20 bases between the germline ends. The CDR3 bases are TGCGCCAGCAGTCGTTCCGGGACGCCAGCCTCCGGGGAGCTGTTTTTT. Residues: CASSRSGTPASGELFF.

There are a few counts of this clonotype. This chain joins TRBV19 and TRBJ2-5; no clear D. The V end lost 4 bases, the J end lost 4 bases, and 16 bases lay between the germline ends. Germline V gene lookup returns CDR1 LNHDA and CDR2 SQIVND (reference sequence). The CDR3 has 15 amino acids. The CDR3 sequence: CASSTGLQSRETQYF. The CDR3 DNA is TGTGCCAGTAGTACTGGCCTCCAGAGCCGAGAGACCCAGTACTTC. Variable domain in full (rest from reference TRBV19 and TRBJ2-5): DGGITQSPKYLFRKEGQNVTLSCEQNLNHDAMYWYRQDPGQGLRLIYYSQIVNDFQKGDIAEGYSVSREKKESFPLTVTSAQKNPTAFYLCASSTGLQSRETQYFGPGTRLLVL.

This clonotype was observed a few times. V usage is TRBV7-3 and J usage is TRBJ2-3; D is ambiguous. Germline CDR1 SGHTA, CDR2 FQGTGA. V was trimmed by 5 bases and J by 7 bases, leaving 7 bases between them. The CDR3 runs to 11 residues. CDR3 protein: CASSLDNTQYF. The CDR3 DNA reads TGTGCCAGCAGCCTTGATAATACGCAGTATTTT. The full variable domain, completed using reference TRBV7-3 and TRBJ2-3, is GAGVSQTPSNKVTEKGKYVELRCDPISGHTALYWYRQSLGQGPEFLIYFQGTGAADDSGLPNDRFFAVRPEGSVSTLKIQRTERGDSAVYLCASSLDNTQYFGPGTRLTVL.

This chain connects TRBV9 to TRBJ2-1, with no clear D. V lost 2 bases and J lost 0, with 3 bases in between. There are 13 residues in the CDR3. Germline CDR1 is SGDLS and CDR2 is YYNGEE. Written as DNA, the CDR3 is TGTGCCAGCAGCGTCGCCTCCTACAATGAGCAGTTCTTC. Residues: CASSVASYNEQFF.

A few counts support this clonotype. V and J are TRBV4-1 and TRBJ1-5; D is undetermined. The CDR3 is 15 amino acids. The V end lost 3 bases, the J end lost 7 bases, and 16 bases lay between the germline ends. Germline CDR1 MGHRA, CDR2 YSYEKL. CDR3 nucleotide sequence: TGCGCCAGCAGCCACCCCGGGTTTAGGCCGCAGCCCCAGCATTTT. It specifies CASSHPGFRPQPQHF.

This clonotype was detected only a few times. The chain has TRBV20-1 and TRBJ2-5, with 8 bases matching TRBD1. The V and J ends lost 6 bases and 4 bases, in that order; junction bases with no gene match: 13. Germline CDR1 and CDR2: DFQATT and SNEGSKA (reference sequence). There are 15 residues in the CDR3. DNA for the CDR3: TGCAGTGCGACACCTTGGACAGGGCTGGGAGAGACCCAGTACTTC. As protein: CSATPWTGLGETQYF.

As DNA, the CDR3 is TGTGCCAGCAGTTTCAGGGAAAATCAGCCCCAGCATTTT. This codes for CASSFRENQPQHF. The chain carries TRBV12-3 or TRBV12-4 and TRBJ1-5; the D gene is possibly TRBD1 (5 bases). Trimming pared 3 bases from V and 4 bases from J, leaving 7 bases between. The CDR3 is 13 amino acids.

In this sample, this clonotype turned up a few times. CDR3 sequence reads: CASSLARTDTRYTF. The CDR3 DNA follows: TGTGCCAGCAGCTTAGCGCGGACAGATACCCGCTACACCTTC. The rearrangement uses TRBV7-2 and TRBJ1-2; D is possibly TRBD1 (6 bases). Germline-derived CDR1 and CDR2 are SGHTA and FQGNSA. CDR3 length equals 14 residues. The ends were cut back, 0 bases at V and 9 bases at J, with 14 bases in the middle.

The table lists this clonotype with a few counts. This rearrangement joins TRBV20-1 to TRBJ1-4; TRBD1 is a possible D gene (5 bases). This CDR3 contains 13 residues. Germline CDR1 reads DFQATT; CDR2 reads SNEGSKA (reference sequence). The V gene lost 2 bases and the J gene lost 6 bases, with 10 bases spanning the gap. The DNA of the CDR3 is TGCAGTGCTAGATCGGGGGGGGATGAAAAACTGTTTTTT. It specifies CSARSGGDEKLFF.

This clonotype appeared a few times. This chain uses TRBV4-3 with TRBJ2-3, with 15 positions matching TRBD2. There are 20 residues in the CDR3. After removal of 0 bases from V and 1 base from J, the junction contained 8 bases not matched to a gene. Germline V gene lookup returns CDR1 LGHNA and CDR2 YSLEER. The CDR3 here is CASSQDLWTSGGARTDTQYF. CDR3 sequence (DNA): TGCGCCAGCAGCCAAGATCTTTGGACTAGCGGGGGGGCGCGCACAGATACGCAGTATTTT.

CDR3 in DNA: TGTGCCAGCAGTTTAAGGTCCGCTAACTATGGCTACACCTTC. This encodes CASSLRSANYGYTF. This chain uses TRBV12-3 or TRBV12-4 with TRBJ1-2, with D unclear. V lost 2 bases and J lost 0, with 7 bases in between. The CDR3 has 14 residues.

This clonotype was counted at least ten times. V and J are TRBV15 and TRBJ2-3; 8 bases line up with TRBD1. The CDR3 extends over 16 amino acids. CDR1 is LNHNV and CDR2 is YYDKDF in the germline V gene (reference sequence). V was pared by 1 base and J by 4 bases, with 7 bases of the junction left unmatched. The CDR3 here is CATSRGTGRIADTQYF. The CDR3 DNA is TGTGCCACCAGCAGAGGGACAGGGCGGATTGCAGATACGCAGTATTTT.

This clonotype has just a few counts. The chain couples TRBV4-3 to TRBJ2-5, with TRBD1 matching 7 bases. V was clipped by 0 bases and J by 5 bases; unmatched bases: 6. This CDR3 contains 15 residues. Per germline, CDR1 LGHNA and CDR2 YSLEER. CDR3 in DNA: TGCGCCAGCAGCCAAGAAGACAGGGTGTCGGAGACCCAGTACTTC. This sequence encodes CASSQEDRVSETQYF.